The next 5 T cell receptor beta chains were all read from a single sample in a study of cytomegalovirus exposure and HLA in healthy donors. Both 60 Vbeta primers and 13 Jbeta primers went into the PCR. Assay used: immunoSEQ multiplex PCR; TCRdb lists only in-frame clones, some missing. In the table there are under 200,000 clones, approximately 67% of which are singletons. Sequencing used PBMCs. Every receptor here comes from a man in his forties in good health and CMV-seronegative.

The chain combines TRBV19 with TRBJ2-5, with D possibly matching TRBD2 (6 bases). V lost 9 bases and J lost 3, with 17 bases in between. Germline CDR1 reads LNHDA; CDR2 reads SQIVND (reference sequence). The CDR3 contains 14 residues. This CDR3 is CASTSRFGEETQYF. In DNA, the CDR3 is TGTGCCAGCACTAGCAGATTTGGGGAAGAGACCCAGTACTTC.

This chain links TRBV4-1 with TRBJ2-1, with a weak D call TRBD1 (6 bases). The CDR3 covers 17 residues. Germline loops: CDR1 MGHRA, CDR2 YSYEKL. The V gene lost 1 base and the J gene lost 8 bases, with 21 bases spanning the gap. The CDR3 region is CASSQGGLYRVLDEQFF. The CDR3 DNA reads TGCGCCAGCAGCCAAGGAGGGCTATACAGGGTTCTCGATGAGCAGTTCTTC.

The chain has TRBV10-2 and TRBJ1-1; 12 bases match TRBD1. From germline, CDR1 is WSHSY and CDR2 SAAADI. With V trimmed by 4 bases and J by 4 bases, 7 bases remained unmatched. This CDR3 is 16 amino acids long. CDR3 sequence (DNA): TGCGCCAGCAGTGGTCCGGGACAGGGGGCGGTCACTGAAGCTTTCTTT. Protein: CASSGPGQGAVTEAFF.

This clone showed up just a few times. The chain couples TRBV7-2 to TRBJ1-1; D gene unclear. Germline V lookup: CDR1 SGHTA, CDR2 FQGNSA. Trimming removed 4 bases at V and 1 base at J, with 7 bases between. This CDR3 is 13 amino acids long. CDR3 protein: CASSSTPNTEAFF. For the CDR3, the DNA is TGTGCCAGCAGCTCTACTCCGAACACTGAAGCTTTCTTT.

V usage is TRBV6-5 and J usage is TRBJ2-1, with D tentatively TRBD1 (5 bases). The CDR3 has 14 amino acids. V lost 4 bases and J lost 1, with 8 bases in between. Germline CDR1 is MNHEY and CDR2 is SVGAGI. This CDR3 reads CASSWAGSYNEQFF. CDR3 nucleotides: TGTGCCAGCAGTTGGGCAGGGTCCTACAATGAGCAGTTCTTC.